Listed here is a single T cell receptor delta chain. Only a few counts were recorded for this clone. What antigen it recognizes has not been identified. A single base separates this from a much larger clone, so it may be a read error. The same CDR3 also results from other DNA sequences found in this sample. The CDR3, from cysteine to phenylalanine, totals 15 residues. Only the CDR3 DNA stays, 45 bases, in frame from base 1. Sequences GEAIGNYY (CDR1) and EKD (CDR2) are obtained from the germline V gene. The data stem from a study of gamma-delta T cells after stem cell transplantation (TCRdb year 2016). Receptor amplification or capture employed RT-PCR. Sequencer: Illumina MiSeq. TCRdb reprocessed the public reads with the caller CATT; rows with the same DNA were merged afterwards. The sample profile shows approximately 1,800 delta-chain clones; about 33% of them were found once. Roughly 17% of the sample lies in the top ten.

The clonotype comes from a human donor. It is not recorded whose cells these are; they may come from a transplant donor. The sequence joins TRDV2 to TRDJ1; TRDD3 agrees with 10 junctional bases. Sequenced input: gamma-delta T cells. The sequenced DNA is TGTGCCTGCGACACTTTACTGGGGGATGCCGGGAAACTCATCTTT. Translated, it gives CACDTLLGDAGKLIF.